These T cell receptor beta chains were read from a single sample in a study of CD8 T cells in ankylosing spondylitis. TCRdb re-called the 5' RACE reads with MiXCR, one entry per CDR3 protein. The sample records 250,000 or so distinct CDR3 sequences, roughly a tenth being singletons. The sequencing sample was made of blood, either unsorted or a sorted T cell fraction (not recorded which). Receptors were obtained from a male donor with ankylosing spondylitis or in good health (not recorded which). CDR3s include the opening cysteine and the closing phenylalanine or tryptophan. The D gene is left open where the match is weak. Size is stated for part of the rows, as once, few or many counts, or as a class when the clone is expanded.

TRBV5-1	many	TRBJ2-1	.	CASSFVNEQFF	TGCGCCAGCAGCTTCGTAAATGAGCAGTTCTTC
TRBV12-3/TRBV12-4	.	TRBJ2-5	.	CASSLWRDGETQYF	TGTGCCAGCAGTTTATGGAGGGATGGAGAGACCCAGTACTTC
TRBV6-1	many	TRBJ1-1	.	CASSPIDRNTEAFF	TGTGCCAGCAGTCCCATCGACCGCAACACTGAAGCTTTCTTT
TRBV5-1	many	TRBJ2-2	.	CASSADATGELFF	TGCGCCAGCAGCGCGGACGCCACCGGGGAGCTGTTTTTT
TRBV6-1	many	TRBJ1-2	.	CASSLRSIGYGYTF	TGTGCCAGCAGTCTCCGGAGCATTGGGTATGGCTACACCTTC
TRBV27	many	TRBJ1-4	.	CASSLRGTREKLFF	TGTGCCAGCAGTTTACGGGGAACGAGAGAAAAACTGTTTTTT
TRBV10-3	few	TRBJ2-5	TRBD1	CAIRGQQETQYF	TGTGCCATCAGGGGACAGCAAGAGACCCAGTACTTC
TRBV7-2	many	TRBJ1-2	.	CASSLAGIANYGYTF	TGTGCCAGCAGCTTGGCGGGAATAGCTAACTATGGCTACACCTTC
TRBV4-2	.	TRBJ2-1	.	CASSPGLPGVYNEQFF	TGTGCCAGCAGCCCGGGGCTCCCGGGGGTGTACAATGAGCAGTTCTTC
TRBV29-1	many	TRBJ1-4	.	CSVETNNEKLFF	TGCAGCGTTGAGACAAATAATGAAAAACTGTTTTTT
TRBV20-1	many	TRBJ2-7	.	CSAKGGSEQYF	TGCAGTGCTAAGGGTGGGAGCGAGCAGTACTTC
TRBV7-6	.	TRBJ2-1	.	CASSAGLGYNEQFF	TGTGCCAGCAGCGCGGGACTCGGTTACAATGAGCAGTTCTTC
TRBV19	.	TRBJ2-7	.	CASSIGTVNEQYF	TGTGCCAGTAGTATCGGTACAGTGAACGAGCAGTACTTC
TRBV25-1	.	TRBJ2-5	TRBD2	CASSEGLAGGPLGTQYF	TGTGCCAGCAGTGAGGGACTAGCGGGAGGGCCTTTGGGGACCCAGTACTTC
TRBV12-5	many	TRBJ2-7	TRBD2	CASGPPSGLAGVYSSYEQYF	TGTGCTAGTGGCCCCCCTTCTGGACTAGCGGGGGTCTATAGCTCCTACGAGCAGTACTTC
TRBV10-2	.	TRBJ1-1	.	CASSMGRNTEAFF	TGCGCCAGCAGTATGGGGAGGAACACTGAAGCTTTCTTT
TRBV5-5	many	TRBJ2-7	TRBD1	CASSLGQDHAYEQYF	TGTGCCAGCAGCCTAGGACAGGATCACGCCTACGAGCAGTACTTC
TRBV15	many	TRBJ2-5	.	CATSRDQETQYF	TGTGCCACCAGCAGAGATCAAGAGACCCAGTACTTC
TRBV12-3/TRBV12-4	.	TRBJ1-2	TRBD1	CASSKEGQVSYGYTF	TGTGCCAGCAGTAAAGAAGGACAGGTTTCCTATGGCTACACCTTC
TRBV10-1	many	TRBJ2-2	.	CASSERAEVRELFF	TGCGCCAGCAGTGAACGGGCCGAGGTCCGGGAGCTGTTTTTT
TRBV20-1	.	TRBJ1-1	.	CSARGGSNTEAFF	TGCAGTGCTAGAGGAGGGTCGAACACTGAAGCTTTCTTT
TRBV20-1	.	TRBJ1-1	TRBD1	CSWTGIGTEAFF	TGCAGTTGGACAGGGATCGGTACTGAAGCTTTCTTT
TRBV9	many	TRBJ2-7	.	CASSVDEGPYEQYF	TGTGCCAGCAGCGTAGACGAGGGACCCTACGAGCAGTACTTC
TRBV13	many	TRBJ2-5	TRBD1	CASSVNRGQETQYF	TGTGCCAGCAGCGTAAACAGGGGGCAAGAGACCCAGTACTTC
TRBV5-5	many	TRBJ2-7	.	CASSPPDVAYEQYF	TGTGCCAGCAGCCCCCCCGATGTGGCCTACGAGCAGTACTTC
TRBV5-1	many	TRBJ1-1	.	CASSFPQGGTEAFF	TGCGCCAGCAGCTTCCCCCAGGGAGGCACTGAAGCTTTCTTT
TRBV3-1	many	TRBJ2-6	.	CASSRQRGANVLTF	TGTGCCAGCAGCCGGCAGAGAGGGGCCAACGTCCTGACTTTC
TRBV7-9	many	TRBJ2-2	TRBD2	CASSPAGLATTGELFF	TGTGCCAGCAGCCCTGCGGGACTAGCGACCACCGGGGAGCTGTTTTTT
TRBV7-9	many	TRBJ1-4	.	CASSLVSATNEKLFF	TGTGCCAGCAGCTTAGTTTCCGCAACTAATGAAAAACTGTTTTTT
TRBV30	many	TRBJ2-3	TRBD2	CAWIETSATDTQYF	TGTGCCTGGATTGAGACTAGCGCGACAGATACGCAGTATTTT
TRBV6-1	.	TRBJ2-1	.	CASIRDRRGEQFF	TGTGCCAGCATCCGGGACAGGCGGGGGGAGCAGTTCTTC
TRBV27	many	TRBJ2-7	TRBD1	CASSPPGQGVGEQYF	TGTGCCAGCAGTCCTCCGGGACAGGGAGTAGGGGAGCAGTACTTC
TRBV4-1	many	TRBJ1-4	.	CASSQDSLEKLFF	TGCGCCAGCAGCCAAGACAGTCTAGAAAAACTGTTTTTT
TRBV29-1	many	TRBJ2-7	TRBD1	CSVVDRGVSYEQYF	TGCAGCGTTGTGGACAGGGGCGTCTCCTACGAGCAGTACTTC